These 31 T cell receptor beta chains originate from one sample sequenced in a study of blood T cell repertoires in COVID-19. Clones were sequenced by immunoSEQ multiplex PCR, and TCRdb holds only the in-frame ones, with some missing. The sample contains about 78,000 clones, roughly 86% of which appear only once. The specimen was peripheral blood. Every receptor here comes from a man aged 45 to 65 with active or convalescent COVID-19.

This clone was seen a few times. The V and J genes are TRBV29-1 and TRBJ2-1; a weak D match, TRBD2 (5 bases). Germline assignment: CDR1 SQVTM and CDR2 ANQGSEA. The CDR3 totals 15 residues. Trimming took off 4 bases at V and 6 bases at J, with 19 bases between the two ends. Here the CDR3 reads CSVVLGLSASNEQFF. In nucleotides, the CDR3 is TGCAGCGTTGTCCTAGGACTCTCGGCCTCCAATGAGCAGTTCTTC.

V is TRBV11-2 and J is TRBJ2-2; 9 bases line up with TRBD2. Germline values: CDR1 SGHAT, CDR2 FQNNGV. The CDR3 consists of 16 residues. J was trimmed by 3 bases and V by 2 bases; bases with no gene match: 4. CDR3 nucleotides: TGTGCCAGCAGCTTACGCGGGGGGGCCGACACCGGGGAGCTGTTTTTT. It yields the protein CASSLRGGADTGELFF.

The genes are TRBV27 and TRBJ2-5, with D possibly TRBD2 on 6 matching bases. The CDR3 sequence is 13 residues long. Germline loops: CDR1 MNHEY, CDR2 SMNVEV (reference sequence). With 4 bases removed from V and 4 bases from J, the gap between germline ends came to 10 bases. CDR3 DNA: TGTGCCAGCAGTTCTGCGGGGTTAGAGACCCAGTACTTC. It codes for CASSSAGLETQYF.

The V call is TRBV20-1, the J call TRBJ1-2, with 7 bases lining up with TRBD1. J was trimmed by 4 bases and V by 7 bases; bases with no gene match: 3. The CDR3 contains 11 residues. Per germline, CDR1 DFQATT and CDR2 SNEGSKA (reference sequence). CDR3: CSVQGPYGYTF. CDR3 nucleotide sequence: TGCAGTGTACAGGGGCCCTATGGCTACACCTTC.

V usage is TRBV2 and J usage is TRBJ1-1; D may be TRBD1 (6 bases). The ends were cut back, 7 bases at V and 1 base at J, with 16 bases in the middle. CDR3 length: 15 residues. CDR1 and CDR2 from the germline V gene are SNHLY and FYNNEI. The DNA of the CDR3 is TGTGCCAGCACCCCGCCCCTACAGGGGAACACTGAAGCTTTCTTT. Translation: CASTPPLQGNTEAFF.

This chain uses TRBV6-5 with TRBJ1-2; 10 nucleotides line up with TRBD1. Germline V gene lookup returns CDR1 MNHEY and CDR2 SVGAGI. The CDR3 has 15 amino acids. Losses at the gene ends were 6 bases for V and 2 bases for J; bases not matched to a gene: 6. CDR3 sequence (DNA): TGTGCCAGCAGCCCGACAGGGGGCGACAACTATGGCTACACCTTC. Protein sequence: CASSPTGGDNYGYTF.

The gene calls are TRBV6-2 or TRBV6-3 and TRBJ1-1; a weak D match, TRBD1 (6 bases). CDR1 and CDR2 (germline): MNHEY, SVGEGT. The CDR3 has 15 residues. Trimming removed 2 bases at V and 1 base at J, with 11 bases between. The DNA of the CDR3 is TGTGCCAGCAGTTACCCCTCCAGGGGGAACACTGAAGCTTTCTTT. Amino acid sequence: CASSYPSRGNTEAFF.

The chain uses TRBV27 and TRBJ2-7, with 7 bases lining up with TRBD1. The germline V gene encodes CDR1 MNHEY and CDR2 SMNVEV (reference sequence). This CDR3 is 14 amino acids long. The V gene end was trimmed by 6 bases and the J gene end by 3 bases; junction bases not matched to a gene: 8. The CDR3 DNA sequence: TGTGCCAGCAGGACGAACAGGGGATTCTACGAGCAGTACTTC. Amino acids: CASRTNRGFYEQYF.

In its sample, this clone was seen once. The chain joins TRBV27 to TRBJ2-3, with 7 bases lining up with TRBD1. In germline, CDR1 is MNHEY, CDR2 SMNVEV (reference sequence). The CDR3 has 14 residues. V shed 5 bases, J shed 5 bases, and the junction held 7 bases outside the gene matches. CDR3 sequence (DNA): TGTGCCAGCAGTCATAAACAGGGGATAGATACGCAGTATTTT. This translates into CASSHKQGIDTQYF.

The gene calls are TRBV4-3 and TRBJ1-2; no firm D call. In germline, CDR1 is LGHNA, CDR2 YSLEER. The length of the CDR3 is 14 residues. Trimming cost V 0 bases and J 4 bases, with 9 bases left between them. CDR3 residues: CASSQDSSVYGYTF. For the CDR3, the DNA is TGCGCCAGCAGCCAAGACAGTTCCGTCTATGGCTACACCTTC.

CDR3 region: CASSLGLMADTQYF. The CDR3 DNA reads as TGTGCCAGCAGCTTAGGACTAATGGCAGATACGCAGTATTTT. V gene TRBV7-2 combines with J gene TRBJ2-3; TRBD2 is a possible D gene (5 bases). The CDR3 is 14 amino acids. The V end was cut by 1 base, the J end by 4 bases, with 9 bases between. Germline values: CDR1 SGHTA, CDR2 FQGNSA. The variable domain in full, completed from reference TRBV7-2 and TRBJ2-3, reads GAGVSQSPSNKVTEKGKDVELRCDPISGHTALYWYRQSLGQGLEFLIYFQGNSAPDKSGLPSDRFSAERTGGSVSTLTIQRTQQEDSAVYLCASSLGLMADTQYFGPGTRLTVL.

V usage is TRBV29-1 and J usage is TRBJ1-3, with D unresolved. Per the germline V gene, CDR1 is SQVTM and CDR2 is ANQGSEA. V lost 7 bases and J 0 bases, leaving 10 bases between the germline ends. The CDR3 extends over 13 amino acids. CDR3 residues: CSARGASGNTIYF. The CDR3 coding sequence is TGCAGCGCCCGAGGAGCCTCTGGAAACACCATATATTTT.

The V and J genes are TRBV12-3 or TRBV12-4 and TRBJ1-2; D is ambiguous. The V end was cut by 5 bases, the J end by 8 bases, with 12 bases between. This CDR3 contains 12 residues. DNA for the CDR3: TGTGCCAGCAGTCCCCTCCTAGGCGGCTACACCTTC. It specifies CASSPLLGGYTF.

The J gene is TRBJ2-2, the V gene TRBV5-1; TRBD1 agrees at 7 bases. CDR3 length: 16 amino acids. The trim removed 2 bases at V and 1 base at J, leaving 5 bases unmatched. Per germline, CDR1 SGHRS and CDR2 YFSETQ. The CDR3 loop is CASSLEGAMNTGELFF. The CDR3 DNA sequence: TGCGCCAGCAGCTTAGAGGGGGCAATGAACACCGGGGAGCTGTTTTTT.

The chain joins TRBV29-1 to TRBJ2-5, with a weak D call TRBD1 (6 bases). This CDR3 spans 13 amino acids. Trimming cost V 7 bases and J 5 bases, with 17 bases left between them. The germline V gene encodes CDR1 SQVTM and CDR2 ANQGSEA. CDR3 DNA sequence: TGCAGCGGGAAGGACAGACTTTGGGAGACCCAGTACTTC. The encoded protein is CSGKDRLWETQYF.

The chain combines TRBV29-1 with TRBJ1-2, with no clear D. Deletions cut 3 bases from V and 8 bases from J, with 10 bases between. The CDR3 runs 11 residues. CDR1 and CDR2 from the germline V gene are SQVTM and ANQGSEA. In DNA, the CDR3 is TGCAGCGTTGAGCTTCGCGGGGGCTACACCTTC. Residues: CSVELRGGYTF.

J is TRBJ1-1 and V is TRBV19, with 7 bases matching TRBD1. CDR1 is LNHDA, CDR2 SQIVND, per germline (reference sequence). The CDR3 is 14 amino acids. J lost 2 bases, V lost 5 bases, and 5 bases had no gene match. The CDR3 is CASSRDSLNTEAFF. The DNA of the CDR3 is TGTGCCAGTAGTCGGGACAGCCTCAACACTGAAGCTTTCTTT.

The rearrangement links TRBV10-3 to TRBJ2-3; perhaps TRBD1 as D (5 bases). This CDR3 region has 16 residues. In germline, CDR1 is ENHRY, CDR2 SYGVKD. V was cut by 5 bases and J by 2 bases, with 17 bases left in between. CDR3 loop: CAISSSGRGSTDTQYF. CDR3 in DNA: TGTGCCATCAGTTCCTCAGGAAGGGGTTCCACAGATACGCAGTATTTT.

The V and J genes are TRBV5-1 and TRBJ2-3; the D gene is possibly TRBD1 (6 bases). CDR3 size: 14 residues. CDR1 SGHRS and CDR2 YFSETQ come from the germline V gene. With 0 bases removed from V and 4 bases from J, the gap between germline ends came to 9 bases. The CDR3 DNA reads as TGCGCCAGCAGCTTGGAACAGGGATCAGATACGCAGTATTTT. Translation: CASSLEQGSDTQYF. The complete variable domain, with remaining parts taken from reference TRBV5-1 and TRBJ2-3, reads KAGVTQTPRYLIKTRGQQVTLSCSPISGHRSVSWYQQTPGQGLQFLFEYFSETQRNKGNFPGRFSGRQFSNSRSEMNVSTLELGDSALYLCASSLEQGSDTQYFGPGTRLTVL.

The chain links TRBV6-2 or TRBV6-3 to TRBJ1-2, with 11 bases identical to TRBD1. Trimming removed 6 bases from V and 6 bases from J; junction bases left unmatched: 9. CDR1 and CDR2 from the germline V gene are MNHEY and SVGEGT. CDR3 length: 15 amino acids. The CDR3 is CASSRTGGSVDGYTF. Written as DNA, the CDR3 is TGTGCCAGCAGCCGGACAGGGGGCAGTGTAGATGGCTACACCTTC.

The genes are TRBV30 and TRBJ2-4; D is possibly TRBD2 (6 bases). Between the trimmed V and J ends, which lost 3 bases and 10 bases, there was a span of 19 bases. Germline loops: CDR1 GTSNPN, CDR2 SVGIG (reference sequence). The CDR3 spans 14 residues. CDR3 loop: CAWRSTRGGPIQYF. CDR3 DNA: TGTGCCTGGAGGTCGACTAGGGGAGGACCAATTCAGTACTTC. Supplemented by reference TRBV30 and TRBJ2-4, the full variable domain reads SQTIHQWPATLVQPVGSPLSLECTVEGTSNPNLYWYRQAAGRGLQLLFYSVGIGQISSEVPQNLSASRPQDRQFILSSKKLLLSDSGFYLCAWRSTRGGPIQYFGAGTRLSVL.

The V call is TRBV6-6, the J call TRBJ2-2; 8 bases are shared with TRBD2. There are 14 residues in the CDR3. The V and J ends lost 5 bases and 4 bases, in that order; junction bases with no gene match: 3. Germline CDR1 is MNHNY and CDR2 is SVGAGI (reference sequence). The CDR3 here is CASSDLAGTGELFF. The CDR3 DNA follows: TGTGCCAGCAGTGATCTAGCGGGCACCGGGGAGCTGTTTTTT.

This chain connects TRBV7-2 to TRBJ2-1; 9 bases match TRBD1. Losses at the gene ends were 5 bases for V and 9 bases for J; bases not matched to a gene: 17. The germline CDR1 and CDR2 sequences are SGHTA and FQGNSA. CDR3 size: 17 residues. The CDR3: CASSTQGGGQGQSEQFF. CDR3 nucleotides: TGTGCCAGCAGCACACAGGGGGGGGGACAGGGTCAAAGTGAGCAGTTCTTC.

This rearrangement joins TRBV27 to TRBJ1-2, with 7 bases matching TRBD1. After removal of 5 bases from V and 6 bases from J, the junction contained 9 bases not matched to a gene. There are 14 residues in the CDR3. CDR1 is MNHEY, CDR2 SMNVEV, per germline (reference sequence). The CDR3 sequence: CASSRTPQGNGYTF. CDR3 DNA: TGTGCCAGCAGTCGGACCCCACAGGGGAATGGCTACACCTTC.

This chain links TRBV7-2 with TRBJ2-1; a weak D match, TRBD1 (6 bases). The CDR3 has 16 residues. The V gene's germline CDR1 is SGHTA and CDR2 FQGNSA. Deletions cut 5 bases from V and 7 bases from J, with 21 bases between. The CDR3 sequence: CASSTQTGFGVNEQFF. DNA for the CDR3: TGTGCCAGCAGCACCCAGACAGGATTTGGGGTAAATGAGCAGTTCTTC.

J is TRBJ2-7 and V is TRBV7-2; D remains unclear. V lost 0 bases and J 0 bases, leaving 9 bases between the germline ends. The CDR3 is made up of 15 amino acids. From germline, CDR1 is SGHTA and CDR2 FQGNSA. The CDR3 DNA follows: TGTGCCAGCAGCTTAGCGCCGGTAAGCTCCTACGAGCAGTACTTC. Its translation: CASSLAPVSSYEQYF.

The V call is TRBV28, the J call TRBJ1-2, with 7 bases matching TRBD1. Germline V gene sequence: CDR1 MDHEN, CDR2 SYDVKM. The CDR3 sequence is 14 residues long. Trimming cost V 7 bases and J 4 bases; bases outside gene matches: 9. CDR3: CASTPGQRAYGYTF. In nucleotides, the CDR3 is TGTGCCAGCACCCCGGGACAGCGAGCCTATGGCTACACCTTC.

There are a few counts of this clone. The gene calls are TRBV7-9 and TRBJ1-1; 8 bases map to TRBD1. The trim removed 4 bases at V and 3 bases at J, leaving 7 bases unmatched. The germline V gene encodes CDR1 SEHNR and CDR2 FQNEAQ (reference sequence). The CDR3 consists of 15 residues. The CDR3: CASSSAGTGHTEAFF. CDR3 nucleotides: TGTGCCAGCAGCTCCGCCGGGACAGGTCACACTGAAGCTTTCTTT.

The CDR3 DNA is TGTGCCTGGAGTGGCAGGACAGCCTGGAATGAAAAACTGTTTTTT. It is translated as CAWSGRTAWNEKLFF. The chain joins TRBV30 to TRBJ1-4; D perhaps matches TRBD1 (6 bases). V gave up 1 base and J gave up 5 bases, with 14 bases separating them. CDR1 GTSNPN and CDR2 SVGIG come from the germline V gene (reference sequence). The CDR3 sequence is 15 residues long.

In this sample, this clone turned up once. The chain links TRBV2 to TRBJ1-5, with TRBD1 identical over 7 bases. V lost 6 bases, J lost 9 bases, and 11 bases stayed unmatched. The CDR3 is 14 residues long. The germline CDR1 and CDR2 sequences are SNHLY and FYNNEI. The CDR3 loop reads CASRQGQQSRPQHF. The CDR3 nucleotides read TGTGCCAGCAGGCAGGGACAGCAGTCGCGGCCCCAGCATTTT.

This clone was seen more than once but under ten times. J is TRBJ1-6 and V is TRBV21-1; the tabulated D call, TRBD1, remains unverified against the DNA. TRBV21-1 is designated a pseudogene. CDR3 length equals 16 residues. The CDR3 DNA reads TGTGCCAGCAGCAAAAGTCCCGGACAGGGAAATTCACCCCTCCACTTT. This translates into CASSKSPGQGNSPLHF.